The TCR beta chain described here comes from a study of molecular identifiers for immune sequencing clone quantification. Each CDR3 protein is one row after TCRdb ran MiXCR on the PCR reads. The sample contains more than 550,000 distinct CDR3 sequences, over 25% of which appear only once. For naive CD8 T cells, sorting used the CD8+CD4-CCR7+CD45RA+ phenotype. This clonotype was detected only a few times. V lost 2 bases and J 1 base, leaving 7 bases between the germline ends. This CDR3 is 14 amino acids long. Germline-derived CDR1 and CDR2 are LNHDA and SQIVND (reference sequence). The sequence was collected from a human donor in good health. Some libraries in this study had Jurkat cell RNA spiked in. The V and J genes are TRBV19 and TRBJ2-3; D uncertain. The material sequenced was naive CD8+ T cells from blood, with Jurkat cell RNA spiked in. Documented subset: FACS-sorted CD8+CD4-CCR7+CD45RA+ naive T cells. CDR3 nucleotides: TGTGCCAGTAGTATAAAGGATGGCACAGATACGCAGTATTTT. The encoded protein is CASSIKDGTDTQYF.